This T cell receptor (beta chain) originates from a study of CD8 T cells in ankylosing spondylitis. Via MiXCR, TCRdb re-called the 5' RACE reads, giving one row per CDR3 protein. The top ten clones hold under 4% of a sample with 300,000 to 350,000 distinct CDR3 sequences, about 20% of them seen once. A few counts support this clonotype. V shed 6 bases and J 3 bases; nucleotides not matched to a gene: 6. The CDR3 length is 15 residues. The germline CDR1 and CDR2 sequences are MNHEY and SVGEGT. This chain uses TRBV6-2 or TRBV6-3 with TRBJ2-1; 9 nucleotides line up with TRBD2. This receptor was obtained from a female donor with ankylosing spondylitis or in good health (not recorded which). Sequenced sample: blood, either unsorted or a sorted T cell fraction (not recorded which). The CDR3 bases are TGTGCCAGCAGCCTGGCGGGGGGGGGCTACAATGAGCAGTTCTTC. Protein sequence: CASSLAGGGYNEQFF.